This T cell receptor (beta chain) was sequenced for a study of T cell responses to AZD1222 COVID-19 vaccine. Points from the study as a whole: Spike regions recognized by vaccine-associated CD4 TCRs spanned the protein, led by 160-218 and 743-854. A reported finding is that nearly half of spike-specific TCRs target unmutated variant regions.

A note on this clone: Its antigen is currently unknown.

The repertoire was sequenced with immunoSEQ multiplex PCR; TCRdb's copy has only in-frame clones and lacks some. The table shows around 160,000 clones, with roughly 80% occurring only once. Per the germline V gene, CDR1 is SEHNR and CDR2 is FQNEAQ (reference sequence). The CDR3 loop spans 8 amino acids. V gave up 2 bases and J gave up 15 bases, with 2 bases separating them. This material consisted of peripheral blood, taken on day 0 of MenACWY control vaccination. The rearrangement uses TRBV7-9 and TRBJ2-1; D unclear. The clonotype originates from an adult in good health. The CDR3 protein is CASSLSFF. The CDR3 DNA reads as TGTGCCAGCAGCTTATCGTTCTTC.